The T cell receptor beta chain under discussion was sequenced for a study of blood T cell repertoires in COVID-19. Whole-study context: Donors in the United States, Italy and Spain gave samples during acute or convalescent COVID-19.

Unmatched junction bases numbered 9, after V lost 2 bases and J lost 7 bases. CDR3 size: 16 residues. Germline CDR1 LGHNT, CDR2 FRNRAP. This clone was counted once. Sequencing used immunoSEQ multiplex PCR; TCRdb keeps in-frame clones, though not all of them. In the table there are tens of thousands of clones, approximately 90% of which are singletons. Material for sequencing was peripheral blood. The clonotype comes from a man aged 50-60 years with acute or convalescent COVID-19. V and J are TRBV12-5 and TRBJ1-5; 9 bases align to TRBD1. The CDR3 sequence: CASGLTADRGLQPQHF. The CDR3 DNA reads as TGTGCTAGTGGTTTGACCGCCGACAGGGGGTTGCAGCCCCAGCATTTT.